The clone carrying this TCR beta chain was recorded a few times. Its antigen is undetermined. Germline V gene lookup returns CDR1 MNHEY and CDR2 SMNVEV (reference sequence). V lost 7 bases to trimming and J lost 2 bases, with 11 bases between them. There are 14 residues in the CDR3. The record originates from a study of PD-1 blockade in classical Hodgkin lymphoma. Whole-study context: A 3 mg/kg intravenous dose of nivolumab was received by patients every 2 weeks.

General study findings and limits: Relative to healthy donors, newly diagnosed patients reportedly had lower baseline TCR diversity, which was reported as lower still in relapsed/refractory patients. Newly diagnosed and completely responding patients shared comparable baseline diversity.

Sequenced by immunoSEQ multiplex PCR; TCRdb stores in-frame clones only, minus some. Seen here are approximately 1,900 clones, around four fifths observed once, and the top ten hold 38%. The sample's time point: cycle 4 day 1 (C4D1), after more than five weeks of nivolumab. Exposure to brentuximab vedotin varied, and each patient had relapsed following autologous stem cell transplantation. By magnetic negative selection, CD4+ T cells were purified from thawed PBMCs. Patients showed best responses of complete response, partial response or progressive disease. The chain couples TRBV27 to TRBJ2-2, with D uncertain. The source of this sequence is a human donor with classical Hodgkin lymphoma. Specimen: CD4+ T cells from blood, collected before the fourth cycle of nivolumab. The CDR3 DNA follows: TGTGCCAGCATAGCCAAGATCAACACCGGGGAGCTGTTTTTT. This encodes CASIAKINTGELFF.